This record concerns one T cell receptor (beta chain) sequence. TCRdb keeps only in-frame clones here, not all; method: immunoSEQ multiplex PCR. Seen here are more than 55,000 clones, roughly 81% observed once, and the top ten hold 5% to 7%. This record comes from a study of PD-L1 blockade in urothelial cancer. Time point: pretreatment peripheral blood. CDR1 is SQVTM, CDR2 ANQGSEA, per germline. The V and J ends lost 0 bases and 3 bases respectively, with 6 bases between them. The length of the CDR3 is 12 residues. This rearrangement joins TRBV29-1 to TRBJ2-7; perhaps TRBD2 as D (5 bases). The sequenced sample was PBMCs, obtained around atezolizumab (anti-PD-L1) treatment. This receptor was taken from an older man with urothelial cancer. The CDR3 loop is CSVEEEGYEQYF. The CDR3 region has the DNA TGCAGCGTTGAAGAAGAGGGCTACGAGCAGTACTTC.